This is a list of T cell receptor beta chains from one sample in a study of T cells after yellow fever vaccination. TCRdb redid the calling of the 5' RACE reads with MiXCR, one entry per CDR3 protein. Of 250,000 to 350,000 distinct CDR3 sequences listed, approximately 4% are singletons. The sequencing here drew on PBMCs, taken 15 days after the yellow fever booster vaccination. Receptors originate from a man between 18 and 29 years old who received the YFV17D yellow fever vaccine. Each CDR3 is given with its conserved first and last residue. Fields, in order: V gene, CDR3 protein.

TRBV6-5,CASSPLGGGGSGNTIYF
TRBV6-1,CASRAGTDYGYTF
TRBV20-1,CSARGQGGADTQYF
TRBV5-6,CASSLTGRTYSNQPQHF
TRBV7-2,CASSSGVLYGYTF
TRBV11-2,CASSPARSDIYGYTF
TRBV5-1,CASSLEVTGRGTDTQYF
TRBV5-1,CASSLDGPPITEAFF
TRBV3-1,CASSQGDGGNTIYF
TRBV6-2/TRBV6-3,CASSLGVNPSTDTQYF
TRBV5-1,CASSFFGRDHYEQYF
TRBV5-1,CASSSGGSTGELFF
TRBV4-3,CASSQERRGPESGANVLTF
TRBV30,CAWRLAGSTGELFF
TRBV6-1,CASSEWVRGVSPLHF
TRBV6-6,CASRATGQNYEQYF
TRBV19,CASSTDKTGAPEAFF
TRBV12-3/TRBV12-4,CASILGLAGGSYYNEQFF
TRBV4-3,CASSQAMDRRGEKLFF
TRBV7-2,CASSPTGDRFYEQYF
TRBV12-3/TRBV12-4,CASSPGPAVPYEQYF
TRBV19,CASTREVVSTEAFF
TRBV6-2/TRBV6-3,CASTSGRNNGYTF